These T cell receptor beta chains were read from a single sample in a study of cytomegalovirus exposure and HLA in healthy donors. Clones were sequenced by immunoSEQ multiplex PCR, and TCRdb holds only the in-frame ones, with some missing. The sample lists approximately 130,000 clones, around 80% occurring once. The sequenced material came from PBMCs. The receptors were sampled from a woman aged 50 to 60 in good health and CMV-seronegative. CDR3s include the opening cysteine and the closing phenylalanine or tryptophan. Each record gives: D gene, clone size, V gene, J gene, CDR3 length, CDR3 protein, CDR3 DNA. A D gene is named only where the DNA matches it firmly. Clone size is not always given. Where it is, it says once, few, many or a class for expanded clones.

>TRBD1|-|TRBV7-7|TRBJ2-2|15
CASSIRGPNTGELFF
TGTGCTAGCAGCATCAGGGGGCCGAACACCGGGGAGCTGTTTTTT
>TRBD1|-|TRBV7-8|TRBJ1-2|18
CASSNPRQGPDTNYGYTF
TGTGCCAGCAGCAATCCTCGACAGGGCCCCGATACTAACTATGGCTACACCTTC
>TRBD2|-|TRBV28|TRBJ2-3|18
CASSQTSIAGGLTDTQYF
TGTGCCAGCAGCCAAACCTCAATAGCGGGAGGGTTGACAGATACGCAGTATTTT
>-|few|TRBV5-8|TRBJ2-3|17
CASSLWRQSPSTDTQYF
TGTGCCAGCAGCTTGTGGAGACAGAGTCCTAGCACAGATACGCAGTATTTT
>-|-|TRBV6-5|TRBJ1-1|15
CASRYSPGANPEAFF
TGTGCCAGCAGGTACAGTCCAGGGGCGAACCCTGAAGCTTTCTTT
>-|-|TRBV4-2|TRBJ2-7|14
CASSQELGDHEQYF
TGTGCCAGCAGCCAAGAATTAGGGGATCACGAGCAGTACTTC
>-|few|TRBV7-2|TRBJ2-5|15
CASSGDGGSQETQYF
TGTGCCAGCAGCGGAGATGGGGGGTCCCAAGAGACCCAGTACTTC
>TRBD1|-|TRBV4-1|TRBJ2-7|16
CASSQDRQGRSYEQYF
TGCGCCAGCAGCCAAGACAGACAGGGCCGCTCCTACGAGCAGTACTTC
>-|-|TRBV4-3|TRBJ1-1|15
CASSRSTGTNTEAFF
TGCGCCAGCAGCCGGTCGACAGGAACGAACACTGAAGCTTTCTTT
>TRBD1|few|TRBV30|TRBJ1-2|13
CAWSVGTGDGYTF
TGTGCCTGGAGTGTAGGGACAGGGGATGGCTACACCTTC
>-|-|TRBV9|TRBJ2-7|15
CASSVGTLSSYEQYF
TGTGCCAGCAGCGTAGGAACCCTCAGCTCCTACGAGCAGTACTTC
>-|-|TRBV2|TRBJ1-1|14
CASRAGRMNTEAFF
TGTGCCAGCAGGGCGGGACGGATGAACACTGAAGCTTTCTTT
>-|-|TRBV29-1|TRBJ1-2|13
CSVDGGAGYGYTF
TGCAGCGTTGATGGGGGGGCGGGCTATGGCTACACCTTC
>TRBD1|-|TRBV10-3|TRBJ1-1|13
CASDQGANTEAFF
TGTGCCAGCGACCAGGGGGCGAACACTGAAGCTTTCTTT
>-|-|TRBV28|TRBJ2-5|12
CASSLLEETQYF
TGTGCCAGCAGTTTACTCGAAGAGACCCAGTACTTC
>-|-|TRBV6-5|TRBJ2-3|14
CASSSDLYTDTQYF
TGTGCCAGCAGTTCTGACTTATACACAGATACGCAGTATTTT
>TRBD2|-|TRBV2|TRBJ2-1|16
CASSEAASGRTREQFF
TGTGCCAGCAGTGAAGCGGCCAGCGGGAGGACGCGGGAGCAGTTCTTC
>-|-|TRBV18|TRBJ1-2|14
CASSPRGSPGGYTF
TGTGCCAGCTCACCAAGGGGAAGCCCGGGTGGCTACACCTTC
>-|-|TRBV5-1|TRBJ2-1|15
CASSRRDSSLAEQFF
TGCGCCAGCAGCCGACGGGACTCCTCTCTAGCTGAGCAGTTCTTC
>-|-|TRBV5-1|TRBJ1-2|14
CASSPLGEGYGYTF
TGCGCCAGCAGCCCCCTCGGGGAGGGGTATGGCTACACCTTC
>-|-|TRBV7-2|TRBJ2-3|15
CASSSSVLATDTQYF
TGTGCCAGCAGCAGCTCGGTTCTAGCCACAGATACGCAGTATTTT
>-|-|TRBV9|TRBJ2-6|14
CASSPLSGANVLTF
TGTGCCAGCAGCCCCTTGTCTGGGGCCAACGTCCTGACTTTC
>-|-|TRBV5-1|TRBJ1-3|17
CASSNSPLLLAGNTIYF
TGCGCCAGCAGCAACTCCCCCCTCCTCCTAGCTGGAAACACCATATATTTT
>-|few|TRBV16|TRBJ1-3|14
CASSQWQSGNTIYF
TGTGCCAGCAGCCAATGGCAGAGCGGGAACACCATATATTTT
>TRBD2|-|TRBV5-4|TRBJ2-5|17
CASSLGLAQRGQETQYF
TGTGCCAGCAGCTTAGGACTAGCCCAGAGGGGCCAAGAGACCCAGTACTTC
>TRBD2|-|TRBV5-4|TRBJ2-1|20
CASSLEPGLAEISSYNEQFF
TGTGCCAGCAGCTTGGAACCCGGCCTAGCGGAGATAAGCTCCTACAATGAGCAGTTCTTC
>-|-|TRBV2|TRBJ1-2|13
CASSAGPSYGYTF
TGTGCCAGCAGTGCTGGGCCGTCCTATGGCTACACCTTC
>TRBD1|-|TRBV5-4|TRBJ1-2|14
CASSRGQGLSGYTF
TGTGCCAGCAGCCGAGGACAGGGGTTAAGCGGCTACACCTTC
>-|-|TRBV19|TRBJ1-5|14
CASSIVGGNQPQHF
TGTGCCAGTAGTATAGTGGGAGGGAATCAGCCCCAGCATTTT
>-|once|TRBV27|TRBJ2-1|13
CASSLNRVKEQFF
TGTGCCAGCAGTTTAAACAGGGTCAAGGAGCAGTTCTTC
>-|-|TRBV28|TRBJ1-1|17
CASSLLYRPGLRAEAFF
TGTGCCAGCAGTTTACTATATCGACCGGGACTTCGGGCTGAAGCTTTCTTT
>TRBD2|-|TRBV6-5|TRBJ2-3|16
CASSYSMGGPTDTQYF
TGTGCCAGCAGTTACTCTATGGGAGGGCCCACAGATACGCAGTATTTT
>-|-|TRBV6-5|TRBJ2-7|16
CASSSPRGRLRHEQYF
TGTGCCAGCAGTTCCCCCAGGGGGAGGCTAAGGCACGAGCAGTACTTC
>TRBD1|-|TRBV4-2|TRBJ2-3|15
CASSPGTGSTDTQYF
TGTGCCAGCAGCCCCGGGACAGGAAGCACAGATACGCAGTATTTT
>-|-|TRBV27|TRBJ2-7|15
CASSLLRERFYEQYF
TGTGCCAGCAGTTTACTCCGGGAGCGGTTCTACGAGCAGTACTTC
>TRBD2|-|TRBV5-1|TRBJ2-6|19
CASSSRTSGGLSGANVLTF
TGCGCCAGCAGCTCCAGGACTAGCGGGGGATTGTCTGGGGCCAACGTCCTGACTTTC
>-|few|TRBV6-1|TRBJ2-3|12
CASSDRGDTQYF
TGTGCCAGCAGTGATCGCGGGGATACGCAGTATTTT
>-|few|TRBV27|TRBJ1-1|15
CASSLLQGANTEAFF
TGTGCCAGCAGTTTACTTCAGGGTGCGAACACTGAAGCTTTCTTT
>-|once|TRBV5-4|TRBJ1-1|16
CASSLAQGRMNTEAFF
TGTGCCAGCAGCTTGGCGCAGGGAAGAATGAACACTGAAGCTTTCTTT
>-|-|TRBV29-1|TRBJ1-3|14
CSVENRASSCTIYF
TGCAGCGTTGAGAACAGGGCATCGAGTTGCACCATATATTTT
>-|-|TRBV7-9|TRBJ2-7|13
CASSLANSYEQYF
TGTGCCAGCAGCTTAGCCAACTCCTACGAGCAGTACTTC
>TRBD1|-|TRBV28|TRBJ1-2|13
CASKTGNAYGYPF
TGTGCCAGCAAGACAGGGAATGCCTATGGCTACCCCTTC
>TRBD1|-|TRBV11-2|TRBJ1-1|15
CASSLMQGVNTEAFF
TGTGCCAGCAGCTTAATGCAGGGGGTGAACACTGAAGCTTTCTTT
>-|once|TRBV7-2|TRBJ2-3|15
CASSLAGVKTDTQYF
TGTGCCAGCAGCTTAGCGGGAGTTAAAACAGATACGCAGTATTTT
>-|-|TRBV30|TRBJ1-1|14
CAWSPPTVNTEAFF
TGTGCCTGGAGCCCCCCGACAGTGAACACTGAAGCTTTCTTT
>TRBD2|-|TRBV6-5|TRBJ2-7|13
CASSRRSGGEQYF
TGTGCCAGCAGCCGCCGGTCGGGGGGCGAGCAGTACTTC
>TRBD1|-|TRBV6-6|TRBJ1-5|15
CASSLTGDRRQPQHF
TGTGCCAGCAGTCTGACAGGGGATCGAAGGCAGCCCCAGCATTTT
>TRBD2|few|TRBV4-3|TRBJ2-5|14
CASSQWLAGETQYF
TGCGCCAGCAGCCAGTGGCTAGCGGGGGAGACCCAGTACTTC
>-|many|TRBV6-6|TRBJ1-3|15
CASSYSDSSGNTIYF
TGTGCCAGCAGTTACTCGGACAGCTCTGGAAACACCATATATTTT
>-|-|TRBV7-9|TRBJ1-1|15
CASSPNLPPKPEAFF
TGTGCCAGCAGCCCGAACCTTCCCCCTAAACCTGAAGCTTTCTTT
>TRBD1|-|TRBV25-1|TRBJ1-2|15
CASRETTGINYGYTF
TGTGCCAGCAGGGAAACGACAGGGATTAACTATGGCTACACCTTC
>-|once|TRBV27|TRBJ2-1|16
CASSLSPGGPLHEQFF
TGTGCCAGCAGTTTATCCCCGGGCGGGCCCTTGCATGAGCAGTTCTTC
>TRBD1|-|TRBV27|TRBJ2-7|16
CASSLDLRGRGYEQYF
TGTGCCAGCAGTTTAGATCTTCGGGGCAGGGGGTACGAGCAGTACTTC
>TRBD1|many|TRBV6-4|TRBJ2-2|16
CASSDSTGTGAGELFF
TGTGCCAGCAGTGACTCCACAGGGACAGGGGCCGGGGAGCTGTTTTTT